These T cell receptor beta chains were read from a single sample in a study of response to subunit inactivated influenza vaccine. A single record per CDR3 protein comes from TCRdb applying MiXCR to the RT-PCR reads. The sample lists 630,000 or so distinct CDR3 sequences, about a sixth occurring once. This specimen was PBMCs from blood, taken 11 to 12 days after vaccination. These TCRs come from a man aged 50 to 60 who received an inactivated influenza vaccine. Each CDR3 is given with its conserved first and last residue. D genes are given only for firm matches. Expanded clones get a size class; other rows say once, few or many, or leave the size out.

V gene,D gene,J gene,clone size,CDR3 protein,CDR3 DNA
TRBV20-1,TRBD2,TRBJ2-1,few,CSARRAGVLGEQFF,TGCAGTGCCCGCAGGGCGGGAGTTCTCGGTGAGCAGTTCTTC
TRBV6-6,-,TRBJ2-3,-,CASSYSNADTQYF,TGTGCCAGCAGTTACTCGAATGCAGATACGCAGTATTTT
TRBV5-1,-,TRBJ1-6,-,CASSFGSKQNSPLHF,TGCGCCAGCAGCTTCGGGTCCAAGCAAAATTCACCCCTCCACTTT
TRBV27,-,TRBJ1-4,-,CASRSGRANEKLFF,TGTGCCAGCCGCTCCGGGAGAGCTAATGAAAAACTGTTTTTT
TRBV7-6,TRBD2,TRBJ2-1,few,CASSLQGLAGGGNEQFF,TGTGCCAGCAGCTTACAAGGGCTAGCGGGGGGAGGAAATGAGCAGTTCTTC
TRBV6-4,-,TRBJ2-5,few,CASSARGGGIETQYF,TGTGCCAGCAGTGCCCGGGGCGGGGGCATCGAGACCCAGTACTTC
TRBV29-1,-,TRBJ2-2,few,CSVVSVENTRELFF,TGCAGCGTTGTAAGCGTCGAGAACACCCGGGAGCTGTTTTTT
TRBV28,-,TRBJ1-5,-,CASRLIVSNQPQHF,TGTGCCAGCAGATTAATAGTAAGCAATCAGCCCCAGCATTTT
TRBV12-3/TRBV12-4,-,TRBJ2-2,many,CASSYRVSTGELFF,TGTGCCAGCAGTTACCGGGTCTCCACCGGGGAGCTGTTTTTT
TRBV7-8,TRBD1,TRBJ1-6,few,CASSPRTGSSYNSPLHF,TGTGCCAGCAGCCCAAGGACAGGGAGCTCCTATAATTCACCCCTCCACTTT
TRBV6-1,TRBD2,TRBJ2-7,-,CASRSGTSFGYEQYF,TGTGCCAGCAGGTCCGGGACTAGCTTCGGATACGAGCAGTACTTC
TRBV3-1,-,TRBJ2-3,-,CASSQELPTGTDTQYF,TGTGCCAGCAGCCAAGAGTTACCCACCGGCACAGATACGCAGTATTTT